This TCR beta chain was sequenced for a study of blood T cell repertoires in COVID-19. Study information: From T cells, B-cell-depleted T cells, or PBMCs came the material, which was cDNA or gDNA.

This study enrolled people aged about 18 to 100 from 20 to 25 US geographic areas. The study recruited exposed participants who had met a COVID-19 case within 2 weeks before entry. Sequenced by immunoSEQ multiplex PCR; TCRdb stores in-frame clones only, minus some. The table includes roughly 280,000 clones, approximately 90% detected once. Between the trimmed V and J ends, which lost 3 bases and 10 bases, there was a span of 22 bases. This CDR3 region has 15 residues. Germline assignment: CDR1 SGHNT and CDR2 YENEEA. The rearrangement uses TRBV11-3 and TRBJ2-7; maybe TRBD1 (6 bases). The TCR sequence derives from a man aged 40-50 years who had been exposed to COVID-19. Sequences were obtained from PBMCs or T cells enriched from blood (not recorded which). CDR3 in DNA: TGTGCCAGCAGCTTGGCGAACAGGGATCTGAAGACACAGTACTTC. Amino acids: CASSLANRDLKTQYF.